This TCR beta chain was profiled in a study of shared clonotypes between healthy human individuals. Study-wide context: CD8 memory received one plate per donor, CD8 naive two, CD4 memory three and CD4 naive three.

For this clone: The junction departs from germline at one end; a sequencing error may be responsible.

CDR1 and CDR2 from the germline V gene are SQVTM and ANQGSEA. There are 14 residues in the CDR3. Naive CD4+ cells were CD45RA-selected; the remaining cells were memory. Produced via immunoSEQ multiplex PCR; TCRdb's table is partial and in-frame only. Among 1.5 million to 1.9 million clones listed, 95% to 99% were seen once. The receptor was derived from a young man in good health. Sequences were obtained from naive CD4+ T cells sorted from blood. Subset in this sample: CD45RA+ positively selected. The chain recombines TRBV29-1 with TRBJ1-4; D is uncertain. The DNA for the CDR3 is TGCAGCGTGGAAGACCTGAGGGAGAATGAAAAACTGTTTTTT. Its protein product is CSVEDLRENEKLFF.